Shown below are 4 T cell receptor beta chains from a single sample sequenced in a study of T-cell reconstitution after alpha-beta-depleted transplantation in children (dated by TCRdb to 2016 to 2017). Reading the label with the study, this specimen's treatment or condition is: allogeneic hematopoietic cell transplantation with graft depleted of TCRalphabeta T cells and CD19 B cells. Libraries were made using PCR. Instrument on record: Illumina HiSeq 2500. Molecular barcoding was employed in the preparation of TCR libraries, with unique molecular identifiers being used to normalize TCRbeta repertoire quantification. TCRdb reworked the public reads: Q25 trimming with fastp, MiXCR clone assembly, productive beta chains retained. Merged by CDR3 protein, the rows form single entries marked with the most common genes and DNA. Present in this sample are approximately 250,000 distinct CDR3 sequences, about 26% of which were seen just once. The top ten constitute roughly 2.6% of the sample.

The material was PBMCs, obtained before TCRalphabeta/CD19-depleted stem cell transplant. These TCRs come from a girl aged 2 to 9 with Fanconi anemia, due to receive a stem cell transplant.

This clonotype has ten or more counts. The CDR3 DNA reads as TGTGCCAGCAGCCAAGAAGCGGGACGTGAGCAGTTCTTC. It is translated as CASSQEAGREQFF. The chain couples TRBV4-2 to TRBJ2-1; TRBD2 matches at 7 bases. In germline, CDR1 is LGHNA, CDR2 YNFKEQ. The CDR3 consists of 13 residues. J lost 9 bases, V lost 0 bases, and 2 bases had no gene match.

The chain is built from TRBV27 and TRBJ1-2, with 10 bases matching TRBD1. Trimming removed 2 bases from V and 3 bases from J; junction bases left unmatched: 6. The CDR3 is 16 residues long. Germline loops: CDR1 MNHEY, CDR2 SMNVEV (reference sequence). CDR3: CASSLLTDRGYYGYTF. CDR3 DNA: TGTGCCAGCAGTTTACTTACGGACAGGGGGTACTATGGCTACACCTTC.

This chain joins TRBV6-2 or TRBV6-3 and TRBJ2-1, with D possibly TRBD1 on 6 matching bases. V was pared by 8 bases and J by 7 bases, with 15 bases between. The CDR3 sequence is 13 residues long. The germline CDR1 and CDR2 sequences are MNHEY and SVGEGT. CDR3 sequence reads: CASGNRVDNEQFF. For the CDR3, the DNA is TGTGCCAGCGGTAACAGGGTAGATAATGAGCAGTTCTTC.

This clonotype has at least ten counts. The chain combines TRBV12-3 or TRBV12-4 with TRBJ1-5; 10 positions agree with TRBD1. The CDR3 is made up of 15 amino acids. Losses at the gene ends were 6 bases for V and 1 base for J; bases not matched to a gene: 3. The CDR3 DNA is TGTGCCAGCAGGGCGGACAGGGGGAGCAATCAGCCCCAGCATTTT. Translated, it gives CASRADRGSNQPQHF.